One and the same sample provided the 27 T cell receptor beta chains below, sequenced in a study of T cell responses to AZD1222 COVID-19 vaccine. Clones were read by immunoSEQ multiplex PCR, and TCRdb kept only the in-frame ones, dropping some. Of some 180,000 clones listed, about 92% were seen once; the top ten hold 10%. Sequencing was performed on peripheral blood, taken on day 0 of AZD1222 vaccination. The receptor set was obtained from an adult in good health.

The chain recombines TRBV7-3 with TRBJ2-5; 12 bases line up with TRBD1. Losses at the gene ends were 4 bases for V and 5 bases for J; bases not matched to a gene: 5. Germline lookup yields CDR1 SGHTA and CDR2 FQGTGA. The CDR3 totals 15 residues. Here the CDR3 DNA reads TGTGCCAGCAGCTCGGGACAGGGGGCGGCGGAGACCCAGTACTTC. Its protein product is CASSSGQGAAETQYF.

The V gene is TRBV10-3, the J gene TRBJ2-3, with D possibly being TRBD1 or TRBD2 (5 bases each). V was clipped by 6 bases and J by 0 bases, with 16 bases between them. Germline lookup yields CDR1 ENHRY and CDR2 SYGVKD. The CDR3 loop spans 16 amino acids. Here the CDR3 DNA reads TGTGCCATCAGCGGCTTCGGGGCAGGCAGCACAGATACGCAGTATTTT. Translated: CAISGFGAGSTDTQYF.

This chain joins TRBV30 and TRBJ1-1; no firm D call. CDR1 GTSNPN and CDR2 SVGIG come from the germline V gene (reference sequence). The V end was cut by 0 bases, the J end by 0 bases, with 8 bases between. The CDR3 covers 14 residues. CDR3 region: CAWSVWELNTEAFF. The CDR3 DNA sequence: TGTGCCTGGAGTGTGTGGGAATTGAACACTGAAGCTTTCTTT.

This clone was picked up one time. The chain employs TRBV4-1 and TRBJ2-1, with 9 bases that match TRBD2. In germline, CDR1 is MGHRA, CDR2 YSYEKL. The V gene end was trimmed by 3 bases and the J gene end by 3 bases; junction bases not matched to a gene: 6. The CDR3 loop spans 16 amino acids. CDR3 DNA: TGCGCCAGCAGCCAGATACTAGCGGGCGGCTACAATGAGCAGTTCTTC. Translation gives CASSQILAGGYNEQFF.

This chain connects TRBV6-5 to TRBJ2-7; 9 bases agree with TRBD2. The trim removed 2 bases at V and 5 bases at J, leaving 10 bases unmatched. This CDR3 contains 16 residues. The germline gives CDR1 MNHEY, CDR2 SVGAGI. CDR3 bases: TGTGCCAGCAGTTACCTTAGCGGGAGTAATCCCCACGAGCAGTACTTC. Residues: CASSYLSGSNPHEQYF.

The chain uses TRBV7-9 and TRBJ2-7, with D perhaps matching TRBD1 or TRBD2 (5 bases each). The CDR3 covers 13 residues. Germline V gene lookup returns CDR1 SEHNR and CDR2 FQNEAQ (reference sequence). V lost 4 bases and J lost 4, with 11 bases in between. In nucleotides, the CDR3 is TGTGCCAGCAGCTCGGGACCTATGTACGAGCAGTACTTC. Protein: CASSSGPMYEQYF. The variable domain in full, completed from reference TRBV7-9 and TRBJ2-7, reads DTGVSQNPRHKITKRGQNVTFRCDPISEHNRLYWYRQTLGQGPEFLTYFQNEAQLEKSRLLSDRFSAERPKGSFSTLEIQRTEQGDSAMYLCASSSGPMYEQYFGPGTRLTVT.

This clone was found once. V usage is TRBV4-1 and J usage is TRBJ1-5, with D perhaps TRBD1 (5 bases). The ends were cut back, 0 bases at V and 1 base at J, with 10 bases in the middle. The CDR3 has 16 residues. Per the germline V gene, CDR1 is MGHRA and CDR2 is YSYEKL. CDR3 nucleotide sequence: TGCGCCAGCAGCCAAGAGACAGCAGCAAGCAATCAGCCCCAGCATTTT. It translates to CASSQETAASNQPQHF.

The CDR3: CASNSGRDGYTF. The CDR3 DNA is TGTGCCAGCAATTCGGGCAGGGATGGCTACACCTTC. This chain uses TRBV7-9 with TRBJ1-2, with a weak D call TRBD1 (5 bases). The CDR3 is 12 residues long. CDR1 is SEHNR and CDR2 is FQNEAQ in the germline V gene (reference sequence). V gave up 7 bases and J gave up 6 bases, with 12 bases separating them.

The chain combines TRBV7-2 with TRBJ1-2; the match to TRBD1 covers 7 bases. Losses at the gene ends were 5 bases for V and 8 bases for J; bases not matched to a gene: 8. Looked up from germline, CDR1 is SGHTA and CDR2 is FQGNSA. This CDR3 spans 13 amino acids. The CDR3 DNA reads TGTGCCAGCAGCAAGGACAGGTTAGGCGGCTACACCTTC. This sequence encodes CASSKDRLGGYTF. Combining the CDR3 with reference TRBV7-2 and TRBJ1-2 gives the whole variable domain GAGVSQSPSNKVTEKGKDVELRCDPISGHTALYWYRQSLGQGLEFLIYFQGNSAPDKSGLPSDRFSAERTGGSVSTLTIQRTQQEDSAVYLCASSKDRLGGYTFGSGTRLTVV.

The J gene is TRBJ1-5, the V gene TRBV7-2; tentative D call: TRBD1 (5 bases). The V and J ends lost 6 bases and 3 bases respectively, with 12 bases between them. Germline V lookup: CDR1 SGHTA, CDR2 FQGNSA. CDR3 size: 14 residues. CDR3 in amino acids: CASRGPLSNQPQHF. The CDR3 coding sequence is TGTGCCAGCAGGGGACCTTTATCCAATCAGCCCCAGCATTTT.

The V gene is TRBV2, the J gene TRBJ1-4; possible D gene TRBD1, 5 bases. Per germline, CDR1 SNHLY and CDR2 FYNNEI. V lost 6 bases, J lost 3 bases, and 20 bases lay in between. The CDR3 covers 17 residues. The DNA for the CDR3 is TGTGCCAGCAGAAGCTCCAGACAGAAGGAGTCTAATGAAAAACTGTTTTTT. Amino acid sequence: CASRSSRQKESNEKLFF.

The rearrangement uses TRBV7-9 and TRBJ1-2, with D tentatively TRBD1 (6 bases). Trimming left V 4 bases short and J 6 bases short, with 15 bases between. CDR3 length: 14 residues. Germline CDR1 SEHNR, CDR2 FQNEAQ (reference sequence). CDR3 nucleotides: TGTGCCAGCAGCTCGGTCGGGGGGGCAGATGGCTACACCTTC. The encoded protein is CASSSVGGADGYTF.

The chain is built from TRBV6-5 and TRBJ1-5, with D hard to call. The CDR3 has 15 residues. V was cut by 0 bases and J by 3 bases, with 9 bases left in between. The germline V gene encodes CDR1 MNHEY and CDR2 SVGAGI. In DNA form, the CDR3 reads TGTGCCAGCAGTTACTCCGGGTCAGTCAATCAGCCCCAGCATTTT. It translates to CASSYSGSVNQPQHF.

The chain joins TRBV5-1 to TRBJ1-1, with 9 bases matching TRBD1. J was trimmed by 11 bases and V by 10 bases; bases with no gene match: 9. This CDR3 spans 11 amino acids. CDR1 and CDR2 (germline): SGHRS, YFSETQ. The CDR3 coding sequence is TGCGCCTCCAAGGGGGACAGGGATGCTTTCTTT. Amino acid sequence: CASKGDRDAFF.

The V call is TRBV3-1 (or the pseudogene TRBV3-2), the J call TRBJ2-3; the match to TRBD2 covers 8 bases. The CDR3 has 15 residues. Germline-derived CDR1 and CDR2 are LGHDT and YNNKEL (reference sequence). The V segment lost 2 bases and the J segment 4 bases; nucleotides outside the gene matches: 5. For the CDR3, the DNA is TGTGCCAGCAGCCAAATCCCGACTAGCGCAGATACGCAGTATTTT. This gives the protein CASSQIPTSADTQYF.

The V gene is TRBV7-9, the J gene TRBJ1-4, with 9 positions matching TRBD1. The CDR3 spans 15 residues. V shed 5 bases and J 8 bases; nucleotides not matched to a gene: 9. Germline V gene lookup returns CDR1 SEHNR and CDR2 FQNEAQ (reference sequence). In nucleotides, the CDR3 is TGTGCCAGCAGCACCATACAGGGGGCGCAGGAAAAACTGTTTTTT. It yields the protein CASSTIQGAQEKLFF. Using reference TRBV7-9 and TRBJ1-4 for the parts outside the CDR3, the full variable domain is DTGVSQNPRHKITKRGQNVTFRCDPISEHNRLYWYRQTLGQGPEFLTYFQNEAQLEKSRLLSDRFSAERPKGSFSTLEIQRTEQGDSAMYLCASSTIQGAQEKLFFGSGTQLSVL.

The rearrangement links TRBV24-1 to TRBJ2-3, with TRBD2 as a possible D gene (6 bases). The CDR3 covers 17 residues. CDR1 KGHDR and CDR2 SFDVKD come from the germline V gene. Trimming left V 0 bases short and J 1 base short, with 13 bases between. DNA for the CDR3: TGTGCCACCAGTGATTTGGGGTCGGGGGACGGCACAGATACGCAGTATTTT. Encoded protein: CATSDLGSGDGTDTQYF.

The CDR3 DNA reads TGTGCCAGCACTCTCAGGAGGGGCCCCGGCACAGATACGCAGTATTTT. Its translation is CASTLRRGPGTDTQYF. V gene TRBV2 combines with J gene TRBJ2-3, with D possibly TRBD2 on 6 matching bases. The CDR3 contains 16 residues. V dropped 7 bases and J dropped 1 base, with 18 bases sitting between them. The V gene's germline CDR1 is SNHLY and CDR2 FYNNEI.

The V call is TRBV29-1, the J call TRBJ2-1; no clear D. The CDR3 runs 16 residues. Germline V CDR1 and CDR2: SQVTM, ANQGSEA. V was cut by 4 bases and J by 1 base, with 17 bases left in between. The CDR3 DNA is TGCAGCGTTGTCCGGAGTACGGCCCTTTCCTACAATGAGCAGTTCTTC. Amino acid sequence: CSVVRSTALSYNEQFF.

This chain connects TRBV2 to TRBJ1-5; 10 bases fit TRBD1. The CDR3 is made up of 17 amino acids. Germline V CDR1 and CDR2: SNHLY, FYNNEI. V lost 6 bases to trimming and J lost 1 base; unmatched junction nucleotides: 9. The CDR3 loop reads CASSQTRTGGSNQPQHF. DNA of the CDR3: TGTGCCAGCAGCCAAACGAGGACAGGGGGGAGCAATCAGCCCCAGCATTTT.

This clone was recorded only once. CDR3 amino acids: CASSWERGRNSPLHF. CDR3 coding DNA: TGTGCCAGCAGCTGGGAAAGGGGTCGGAATTCACCCCTCCACTTT. The V call is TRBV5-5, the J call TRBJ1-6; possible D gene TRBD1, 5 bases. Trimming took 3 bases from V and 7 from J, leaving 14 bases between them. The length of the CDR3 is 15 residues. Germline V lookup: CDR1 SGHKS, CDR2 YYEKEE (reference sequence).

The genes are TRBV3-1 (or the pseudogene TRBV3-2) and TRBJ1-5; maybe TRBD1 (5 bases). The CDR3 is 15 residues long. Trimming stripped 1 base from V and 4 bases from J, with 11 bases between. Germline V gene data show CDR1 as LGHDT and CDR2 as YNNKEL (reference sequence). The CDR3 bases are TGTGCCAGCAGCCAAGGGCTAAGGGGAAATCAGCCCCAGCATTTT. It encodes CASSQGLRGNQPQHF.

The chain has TRBV18 and TRBJ2-7, with unresolved D. Germline CDR1 is KGHSH and CDR2 is LQKENI. CDR3 length equals 13 residues. Trimming took 2 bases from V and 0 from J, leaving 5 bases between them. The CDR3 region has the DNA TGTGCCAGCTCACCAAGAACCTCCTACGAGCAGTACGTC. Its translation: CASSPRTSYEQYV.

The V gene is TRBV5-1, the J gene TRBJ2-5, with D possibly matching TRBD2 (5 bases). With 4 bases removed from V and 1 base from J, the gap between germline ends came to 14 bases. CDR3 length equals 15 residues. Per the germline V gene, CDR1 is SGHRS and CDR2 is YFSETQ. The CDR3 sequence: CASSTGRGSQETQYF. CDR3 DNA: TGCGCCAGCAGCACCGGACGGGGAAGCCAAGAGACCCAGTACTTC.

The CDR3 nucleotides read TGTGCCAGCCGTGGGGGATACACTGAAGCTTTCTTT. Amino acids: CASRGGYTEAFF. V gene TRBV12-3 or TRBV12-4 combines with J gene TRBJ1-1; weak D call: TRBD1 (5 bases). The CDR3 is made up of 12 amino acids. V lost 8 bases to trimming and J lost 3 bases, with 10 bases between them.

The chain employs TRBV9 and TRBJ1-1; no clear D gene. The germline V gene encodes CDR1 SGDLS and CDR2 YYNGEE. The CDR3 is made up of 12 amino acids. The V and J ends lost 4 bases and 8 bases respectively, with 12 bases between them. The CDR3 is CASSSLVGEAFF. The CDR3 bases are TGTGCCAGCAGCTCCCTGGTGGGGGAAGCTTTCTTT.

The rearrangement joins TRBV7-8 to TRBJ1-2; TRBD1 matches 7 bases. In germline, CDR1 is SGHVS, CDR2 FQNEAQ. V gave up 6 bases and J gave up 7 bases; unmatched junction bases: 5. This CDR3 comprises 12 residues. Written as DNA, the CDR3 is TGTGCCAGCAGGTCGACAGGGCCTGGCTACACCTTC. This translates into CASRSTGPGYTF.